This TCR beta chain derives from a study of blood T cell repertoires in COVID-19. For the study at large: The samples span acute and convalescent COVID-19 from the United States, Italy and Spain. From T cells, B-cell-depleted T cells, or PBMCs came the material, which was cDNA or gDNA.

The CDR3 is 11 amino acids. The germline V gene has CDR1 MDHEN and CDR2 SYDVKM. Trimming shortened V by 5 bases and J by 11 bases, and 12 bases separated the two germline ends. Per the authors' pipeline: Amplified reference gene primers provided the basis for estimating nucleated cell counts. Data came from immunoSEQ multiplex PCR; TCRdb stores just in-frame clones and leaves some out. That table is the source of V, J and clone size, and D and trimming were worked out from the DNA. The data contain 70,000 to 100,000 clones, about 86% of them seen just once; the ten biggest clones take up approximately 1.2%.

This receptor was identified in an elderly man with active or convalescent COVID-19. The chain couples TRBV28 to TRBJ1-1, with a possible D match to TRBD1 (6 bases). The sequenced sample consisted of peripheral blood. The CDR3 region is CASSQQGTAFF. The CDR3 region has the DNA TGTGCCAGCAGTCAACAGGGAACGGCTTTCTTT.